Below are 10 T cell receptor beta chains sequenced from a single sample in a study of blood T cell repertoires in COVID-19. Generated by immunoSEQ multiplex PCR, the TCRdb table keeps only in-frame clones and is missing some. The sample records approximately 230,000 clones, approximately 90% being singletons. Specimen: PBMCs or T cells enriched from blood (not recorded which). The receptor set was obtained from a woman aged 25 to 39 with acute COVID-19.

V usage is TRBV28 and J usage is TRBJ1-5, with D unresolved. V lost 6 bases and J 0 bases, leaving 15 bases between the germline ends. The germline V gene encodes CDR1 MDHEN and CDR2 SYDVKM. The CDR3 is 16 residues long. The DNA for the CDR3 is TGTGCCAGCAGCTACCCGACACCAAATAGCAATCAGCCCCAGCATTTT. This codes for CASSYPTPNSNQPQHF.

The V and J genes are TRBV4-1 and TRBJ1-6, with 12 bases lining up with TRBD1. V dropped 5 bases and J dropped 9; count of bases not matched to a gene: 2. CDR1 MGHRA and CDR2 YSYEKL come from the germline V gene. The CDR3 runs to 14 residues. The CDR3 nucleotides are TGCGCCAGCAGCGGGACAGGGGGCAGTTCACCCCTCCACTTT. This codes for CASSGTGGSSPLHF.

The table lists this clone with a few counts. The chain combines TRBV2 with TRBJ2-3; weak D call: TRBD2 (6 bases). CDR3 size: 16 residues. Germline lookup yields CDR1 SNHLY and CDR2 FYNNEI. Trimming took 8 bases from V and 0 from J, leaving 18 bases between them. CDR3 nucleotides: TGTGCCAGCTCGGCTTTTCGCGCGGGGAGCACAGATACGCAGTATTTT. This sequence encodes CASSAFRAGSTDTQYF.

The chain joins TRBV7-9 to TRBJ2-1; 7 bases align to TRBD2. In germline, CDR1 is SEHNR, CDR2 FQNEAQ (reference sequence). This CDR3 is built from 14 residues. V dropped 5 bases and J dropped 2; count of bases not matched to a gene: 3. CDR3: CASSPSGPYNEQFF. CDR3 DNA sequence: TGTGCCAGCAGCCCTAGCGGTCCCTACAATGAGCAGTTCTTC.

The chain recombines TRBV12-3 or TRBV12-4 with TRBJ1-2, with TRBD1 as a possible D gene (6 bases). Trimming shortened V by 6 bases and J by 8 bases, and 16 bases separated the two germline ends. The CDR3 contains 13 residues. The CDR3 DNA sequence: TGTGCCAGCAGCCGGGGGGCCCGCGGGGGCTACACCTTC. Protein: CASSRGARGGYTF.

The J gene is TRBJ1-1, the V gene TRBV19; D gene uncertain. The germline V gene has CDR1 LNHDA and CDR2 SQIVND (reference sequence). Between the trimmed V and J ends, which lost 5 bases and 0 bases, there was a span of 7 bases. The length of the CDR3 is 13 residues. The DNA for the CDR3 is TGTGCCAGTAGTCCCCGTATGAACACTGAAGCTTTCTTT. Translating it yields CASSPRMNTEAFF.

The chain couples TRBV4-3 to TRBJ2-1; maybe TRBD1 (5 bases). This CDR3 spans 17 amino acids. The V end was cut by 3 bases, the J end by 9 bases, with 24 bases between. Germline V CDR1 and CDR2: LGHNA, YSLEER. The CDR3 reads CASSHRSAGQGDREQFF. Here the CDR3 DNA reads TGCGCCAGCAGCCACCGATCAGCAGGCCAGGGTGATCGTGAGCAGTTCTTC.

The rearrangement links TRBV28 to TRBJ2-7; no clear D. The V end lost 7 bases, the J end lost 0 bases, and 7 bases lay between the germline ends. Germline CDR1 and CDR2: MDHEN and SYDVKM. There are 12 residues in the CDR3. The CDR3: CASMVGSYEQYF. The DNA for the CDR3 is TGTGCCAGCATGGTCGGCTCCTACGAGCAGTACTTC.

The chain carries TRBV6-2 or TRBV6-3 and TRBJ1-5, with 7 bases fitting TRBD1. CDR1 and CDR2 (germline): MNHEY, SVGEGT. This CDR3 has 14 residues. The ends lost 5 bases at V and 6 bases at J; junction bases unmatched: 7. The CDR3 DNA reads as TGTGCCAGCAGTCTCGGACAGGCCGGTCAGCCCCAGCATTTT. Its protein is CASSLGQAGQPQHF.

The chain uses TRBV11-2 and TRBJ2-2; unclear D gene. Germline CDR1 is SGHAT and CDR2 is FQNNGV. This CDR3 spans 15 amino acids. Trimming took 1 base from V and 6 from J, leaving 12 bases between them. This CDR3 reads CASSLAPLSSGELFF. Written as DNA, the CDR3 is TGTGCCAGCAGCTTAGCGCCCCTCAGTTCCGGGGAGCTGTTTTTT.